The present T cell receptor (beta chain) was sequenced within a study of blood T cell repertoires in COVID-19. Study context: Sample material is recorded as cDNA or gDNA derived from T cells, B-cell-depleted T cells, or PBMCs.

Profiling relied on immunoSEQ multiplex PCR, and the TCRdb table lists in-frame clones only, not all of them. The sample holds roughly 280,000 clones, 85% to 95% seen once. During the 2 weeks before they entered the study, exposed participants had met someone with a PCR-confirmed or clinician-diagnosed COVID-19 case. V lost 8 bases and J lost 3, with 19 bases in between. CDR3 length: 15 residues. The germline CDR1 and CDR2 sequences are MGHRA and YSYEKL. This receptor was identified in a man aged 40-50 years who had been exposed to COVID-19. The sequenced material came from PBMCs or T cells enriched from blood (not recorded which). This chain connects TRBV4-1 to TRBJ1-2; D is ambiguous. CDR3 region: CASRKLVNADYGYTF. The CDR3 DNA reads as TGCGCCAGCCGTAAGTTGGTCAACGCGGACTATGGCTACACCTTC.